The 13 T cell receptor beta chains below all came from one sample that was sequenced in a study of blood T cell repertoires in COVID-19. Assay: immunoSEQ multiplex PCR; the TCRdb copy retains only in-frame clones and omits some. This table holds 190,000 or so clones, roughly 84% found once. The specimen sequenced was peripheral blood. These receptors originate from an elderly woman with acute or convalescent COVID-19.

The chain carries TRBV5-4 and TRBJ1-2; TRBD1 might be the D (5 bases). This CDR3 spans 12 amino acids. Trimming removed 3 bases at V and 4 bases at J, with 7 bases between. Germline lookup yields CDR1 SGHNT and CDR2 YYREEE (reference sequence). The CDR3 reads CASSSTGYGYTF. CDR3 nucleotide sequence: TGTGCCAGCAGCTCCACAGGCTATGGCTACACCTTC.

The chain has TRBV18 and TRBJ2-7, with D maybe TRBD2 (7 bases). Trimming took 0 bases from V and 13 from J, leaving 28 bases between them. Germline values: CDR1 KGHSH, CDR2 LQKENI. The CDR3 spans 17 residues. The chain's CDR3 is CASSPPLSQGRAATIYF. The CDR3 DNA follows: TGTGCCAGCTCACCACCCCTCTCTCAGGGGAGGGCCGCAACGATTTACTTC.

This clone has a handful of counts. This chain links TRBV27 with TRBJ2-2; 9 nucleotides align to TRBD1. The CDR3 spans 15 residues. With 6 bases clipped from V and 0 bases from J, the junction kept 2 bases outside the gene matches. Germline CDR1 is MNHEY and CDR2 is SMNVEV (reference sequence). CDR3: CASRGQGANTGELFF. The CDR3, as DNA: TGTGCCAGCAGGGGACAGGGTGCGAACACCGGGGAGCTGTTTTTT.

The CDR3 spells CASSYSPRTSGIGTDTQYF. The DNA of the CDR3 is TGTGCCAGCAGTTACTCGCCCCGGACTAGCGGGATAGGAACAGATACGCAGTATTTT. V is TRBV6-2 or TRBV6-3 and J is TRBJ2-3; 12 bases are a match to TRBD2. CDR3 size: 19 residues. The junction had 10 bases not matched to a gene; V was cut back by 0 bases and J by 3 bases. Germline CDR1 MNHEY, CDR2 SVGEGT.

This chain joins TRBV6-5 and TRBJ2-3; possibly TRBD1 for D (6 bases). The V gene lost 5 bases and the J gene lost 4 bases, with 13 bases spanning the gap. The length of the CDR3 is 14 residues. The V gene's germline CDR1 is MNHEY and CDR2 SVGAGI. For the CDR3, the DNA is TGTGCCAGCAGTCAATACAGGGCCGCAGATACGCAGTATTTT. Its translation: CASSQYRAADTQYF.

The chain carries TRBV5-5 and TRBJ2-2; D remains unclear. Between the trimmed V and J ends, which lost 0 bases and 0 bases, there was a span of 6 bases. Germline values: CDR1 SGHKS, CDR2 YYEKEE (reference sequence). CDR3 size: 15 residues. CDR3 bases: TGTGCCAGCAGCTTGGCTACAGCGAACACCGGGGAGCTGTTTTTT. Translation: CASSLATANTGELFF.

The CDR3 DNA sequence: TGTGCGGTTAGGGGGCAAGAGACCCAGTACTTC. It encodes CAVRGQETQYF. The V gene is TRBV25-1, the J gene TRBJ2-5; D possibly corresponds to TRBD1 (6 bases). There are 11 residues in the CDR3. Per germline, CDR1 MGHDK and CDR2 SYGVNS.

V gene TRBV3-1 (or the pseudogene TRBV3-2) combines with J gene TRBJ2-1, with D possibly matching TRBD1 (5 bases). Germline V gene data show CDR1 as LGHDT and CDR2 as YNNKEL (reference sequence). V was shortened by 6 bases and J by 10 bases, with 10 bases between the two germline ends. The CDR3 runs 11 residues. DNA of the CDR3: TGTGCCAGCAGGTCTAGGGGAGAGCAGTTCTTC. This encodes CASRSRGEQFF.

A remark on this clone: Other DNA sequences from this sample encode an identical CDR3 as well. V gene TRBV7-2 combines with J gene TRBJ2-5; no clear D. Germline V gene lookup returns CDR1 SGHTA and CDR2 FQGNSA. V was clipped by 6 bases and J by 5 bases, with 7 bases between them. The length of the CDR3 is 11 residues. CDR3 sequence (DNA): TGTGCCAGCAGTCCCCGGGAGACCCAGTACTTC. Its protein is CASSPRETQYF.

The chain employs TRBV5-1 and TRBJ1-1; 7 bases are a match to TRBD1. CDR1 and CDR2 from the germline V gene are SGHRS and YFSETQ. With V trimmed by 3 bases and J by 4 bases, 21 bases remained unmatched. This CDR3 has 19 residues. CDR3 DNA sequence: TGCGCCAGCAGCTCACCTTGGCTGAGACAGACAGGGCGGAGCACTGAAGCTTTCTTT. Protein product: CASSSPWLRQTGRSTEAFF. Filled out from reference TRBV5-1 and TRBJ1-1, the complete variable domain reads KAGVTQTPRYLIKTRGQQVTLSCSPISGHRSVSWYQQTPGQGLQFLFEYFSETQRNKGNFPGRFSGRQFSNSRSEMNVSTLELGDSALYLCASSSPWLRQTGRSTEAFFGQGTRLTVV.

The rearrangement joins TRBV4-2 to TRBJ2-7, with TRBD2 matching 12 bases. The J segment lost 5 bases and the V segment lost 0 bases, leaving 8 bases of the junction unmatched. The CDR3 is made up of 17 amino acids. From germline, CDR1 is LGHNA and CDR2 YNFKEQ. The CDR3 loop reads CASSQDPFRTSGNEQYF. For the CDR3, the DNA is TGTGCCAGCAGCCAAGATCCTTTCAGGACTAGCGGGAACGAGCAGTACTTC.

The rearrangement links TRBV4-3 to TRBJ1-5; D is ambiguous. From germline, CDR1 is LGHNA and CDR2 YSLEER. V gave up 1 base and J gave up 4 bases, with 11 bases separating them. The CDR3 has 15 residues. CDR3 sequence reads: CASSQGLGGNQPQHF. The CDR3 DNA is TGCGCCAGCAGCCAAGGATTGGGCGGGAATCAGCCCCAGCATTTT.

The CDR3 reads CAWRKSRLGEQYF. The CDR3, as DNA: TGTGCCTGGAGAAAAAGCAGACTAGGCGAGCAGTACTTC. This chain links TRBV30 with TRBJ2-7; tentatively, D is TRBD2 (6 bases). The V end lost 3 bases, the J end lost 6 bases, and 15 bases lay between the germline ends. The length of the CDR3 is 13 residues. CDR1 GTSNPN and CDR2 SVGIG come from the germline V gene (reference sequence).